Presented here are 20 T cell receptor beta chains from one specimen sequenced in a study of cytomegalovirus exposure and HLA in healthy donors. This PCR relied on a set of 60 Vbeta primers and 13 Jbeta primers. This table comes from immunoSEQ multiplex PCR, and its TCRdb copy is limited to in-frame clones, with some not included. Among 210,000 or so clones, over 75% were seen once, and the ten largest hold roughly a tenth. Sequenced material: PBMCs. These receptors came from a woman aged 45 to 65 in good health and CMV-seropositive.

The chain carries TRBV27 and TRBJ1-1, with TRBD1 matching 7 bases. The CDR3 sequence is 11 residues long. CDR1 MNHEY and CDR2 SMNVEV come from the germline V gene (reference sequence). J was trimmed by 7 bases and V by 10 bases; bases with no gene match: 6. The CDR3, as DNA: TGTGCCACCAGACAGGGATATGAAGCTTTCTTT. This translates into CATRQGYEAFF.

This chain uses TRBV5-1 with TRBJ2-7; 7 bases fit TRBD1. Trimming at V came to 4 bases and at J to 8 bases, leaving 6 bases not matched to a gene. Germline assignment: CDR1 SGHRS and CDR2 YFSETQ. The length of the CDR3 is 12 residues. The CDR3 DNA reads TGCGCCAGCAGCCCAGGACAGGATCAGCAGTACTTC. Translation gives CASSPGQDQQYF.

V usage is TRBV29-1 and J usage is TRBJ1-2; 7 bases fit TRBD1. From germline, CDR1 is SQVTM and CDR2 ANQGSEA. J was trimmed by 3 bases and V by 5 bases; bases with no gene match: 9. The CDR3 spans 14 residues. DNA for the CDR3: TGCAGCGTTCTCAACAGGGGAGTAGACTATGGCTACACCTTC. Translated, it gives CSVLNRGVDYGYTF.

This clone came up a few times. CDR3 bases: TGTGCCAGCAGCTTGAGCAGGGTGGCAGATACGCAGTATTTT. Protein sequence: CASSLSRVADTQYF. This chain uses TRBV11-2 with TRBJ2-3; D may be TRBD1 (5 bases). V lost 3 bases, J lost 4 bases, and 11 bases lay in between. Germline assignment: CDR1 SGHAT and CDR2 FQNNGV. The CDR3 contains 14 residues.

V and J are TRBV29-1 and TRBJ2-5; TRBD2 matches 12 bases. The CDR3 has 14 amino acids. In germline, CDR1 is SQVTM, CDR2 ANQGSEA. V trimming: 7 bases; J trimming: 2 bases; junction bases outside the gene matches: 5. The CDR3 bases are TGCAGCGCCATGACTAGCGGGAGACAAGAGACCCAGTACTTC. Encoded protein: CSAMTSGRQETQYF.

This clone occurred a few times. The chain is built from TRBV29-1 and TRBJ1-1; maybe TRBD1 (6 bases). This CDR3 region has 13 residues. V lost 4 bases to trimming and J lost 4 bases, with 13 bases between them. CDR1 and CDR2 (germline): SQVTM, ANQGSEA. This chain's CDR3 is CSVATGWSTEAFF. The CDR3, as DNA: TGCAGCGTTGCAACAGGGTGGAGCACTGAAGCTTTCTTT.

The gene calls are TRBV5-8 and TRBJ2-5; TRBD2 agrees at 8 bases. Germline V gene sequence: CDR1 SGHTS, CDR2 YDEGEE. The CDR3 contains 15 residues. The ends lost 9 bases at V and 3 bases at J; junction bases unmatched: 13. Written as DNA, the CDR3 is TGTGCCATCTCGAGGGGTAGCGGGGCTAAAGAGACCCAGTACTTC. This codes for CAISRGSGAKETQYF. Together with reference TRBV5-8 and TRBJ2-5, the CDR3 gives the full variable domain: EAGVTQSPTHLIKTRGQQATLRCSPISGHTSVYWYQQALGLGLQFLLWYDEGEERNRGNFPPRFSGRQFPNYSSELNVNALELEDSALYLCAISRGSGAKETQYFGPGTRLLVL.

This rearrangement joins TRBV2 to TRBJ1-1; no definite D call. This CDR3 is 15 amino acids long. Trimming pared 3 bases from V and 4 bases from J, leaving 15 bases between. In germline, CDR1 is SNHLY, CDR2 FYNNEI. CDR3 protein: CASSDPGDMITEAFF. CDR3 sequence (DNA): TGTGCCAGCAGTGACCCCGGGGATATGATCACTGAAGCTTTCTTT.

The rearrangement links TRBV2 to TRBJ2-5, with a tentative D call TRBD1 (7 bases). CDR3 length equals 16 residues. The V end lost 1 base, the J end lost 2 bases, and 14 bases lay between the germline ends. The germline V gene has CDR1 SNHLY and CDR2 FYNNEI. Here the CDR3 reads CASSEEAGGKQETQYF. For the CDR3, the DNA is TGTGCCAGCAGTGAAGAGGCAGGGGGGAAACAAGAGACCCAGTACTTC.

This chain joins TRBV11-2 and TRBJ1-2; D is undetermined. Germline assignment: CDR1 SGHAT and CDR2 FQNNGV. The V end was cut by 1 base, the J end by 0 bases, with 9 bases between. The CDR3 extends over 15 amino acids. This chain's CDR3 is CASSLVSGTNYGYTF. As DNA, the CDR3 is TGTGCCAGCAGCTTAGTCAGCGGCACTAACTATGGCTACACCTTC.

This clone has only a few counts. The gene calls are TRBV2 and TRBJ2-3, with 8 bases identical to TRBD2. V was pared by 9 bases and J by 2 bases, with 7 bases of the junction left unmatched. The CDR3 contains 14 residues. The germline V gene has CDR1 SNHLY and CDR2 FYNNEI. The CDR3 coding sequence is TGTGCCAGGCGGCTTAGCGGGGCCACAGATACGCAGTATTTT. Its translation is CARRLSGATDTQYF.

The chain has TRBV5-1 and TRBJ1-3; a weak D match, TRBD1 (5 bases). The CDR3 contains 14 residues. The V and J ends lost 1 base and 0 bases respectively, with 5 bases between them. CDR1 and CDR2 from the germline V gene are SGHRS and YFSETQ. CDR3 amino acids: CASSLRGSGNTIYF. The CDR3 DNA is TGCGCCAGCAGCTTGAGGGGCTCTGGAAACACCATATATTTT.

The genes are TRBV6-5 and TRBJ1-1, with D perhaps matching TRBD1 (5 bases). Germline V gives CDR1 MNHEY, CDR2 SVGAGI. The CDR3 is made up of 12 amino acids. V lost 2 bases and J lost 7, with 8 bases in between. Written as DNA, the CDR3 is TGTGCCAGCAGTTACAGGAGGGGTGAAGCTTTCTTT. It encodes CASSYRRGEAFF.

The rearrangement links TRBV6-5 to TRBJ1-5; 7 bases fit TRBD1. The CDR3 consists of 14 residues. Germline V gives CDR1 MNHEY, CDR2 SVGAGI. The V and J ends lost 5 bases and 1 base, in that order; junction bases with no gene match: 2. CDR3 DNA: TGTGCCAGCAGTAGGGACAGAAGCAATCAGCCCCAGCATTTT. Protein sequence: CASSRDRSNQPQHF.

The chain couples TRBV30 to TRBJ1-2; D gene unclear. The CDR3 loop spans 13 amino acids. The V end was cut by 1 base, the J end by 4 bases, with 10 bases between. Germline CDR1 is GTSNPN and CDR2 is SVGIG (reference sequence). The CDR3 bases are TGTGCCTGGAGTGGGGCCTTATTCTATGGCTACACCTTC. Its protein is CAWSGALFYGYTF.

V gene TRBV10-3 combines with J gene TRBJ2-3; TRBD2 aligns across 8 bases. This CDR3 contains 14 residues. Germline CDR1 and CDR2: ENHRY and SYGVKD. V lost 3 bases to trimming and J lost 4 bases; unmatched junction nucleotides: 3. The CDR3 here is CAISEPGGADTQYF. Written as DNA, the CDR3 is TGTGCCATCAGTGAACCGGGGGGGGCAGATACGCAGTATTTT.

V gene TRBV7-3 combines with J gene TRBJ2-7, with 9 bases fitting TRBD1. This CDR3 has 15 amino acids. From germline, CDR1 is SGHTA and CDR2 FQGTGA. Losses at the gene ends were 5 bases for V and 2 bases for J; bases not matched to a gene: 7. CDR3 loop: CASSETGGTAYEQYF. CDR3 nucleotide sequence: TGTGCCAGCAGCGAGACAGGGGGAACGGCCTACGAGCAGTACTTC.

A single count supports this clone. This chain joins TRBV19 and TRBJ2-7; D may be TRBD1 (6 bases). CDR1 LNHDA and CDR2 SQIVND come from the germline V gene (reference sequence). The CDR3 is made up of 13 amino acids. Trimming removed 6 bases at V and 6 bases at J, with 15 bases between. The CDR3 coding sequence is TGTGCCAGTAGGAAGACAGGTGTGGGCGAGCAGTACTTC. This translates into CASRKTGVGEQYF.

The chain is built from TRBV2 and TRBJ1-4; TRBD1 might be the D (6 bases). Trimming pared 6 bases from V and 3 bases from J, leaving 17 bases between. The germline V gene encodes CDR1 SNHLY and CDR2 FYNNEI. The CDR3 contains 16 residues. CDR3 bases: TGTGCCAGCAGCCCCCGGGGGGGGGCTCCTAATGAAAAACTGTTTTTT. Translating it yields CASSPRGGAPNEKLFF.

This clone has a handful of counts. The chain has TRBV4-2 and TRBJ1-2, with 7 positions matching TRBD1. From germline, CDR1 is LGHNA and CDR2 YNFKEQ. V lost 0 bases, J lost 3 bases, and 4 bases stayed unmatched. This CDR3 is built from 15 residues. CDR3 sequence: CASSQDSGGYYGYTF. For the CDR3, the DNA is TGTGCCAGCAGCCAAGATTCAGGGGGTTACTATGGCTACACCTTC.